The text below deals with one T cell receptor (beta chain). Its antigen remains unknown. This entry belongs to a study of cytomegalovirus exposure and HLA in healthy donors. Study as a whole: Inside one of the first data releases sat about 85 million unique TCRs taken from HLA-typed donors.

Looked up from germline, CDR1 is MNHEY and CDR2 is SMNVEV (reference sequence). The CDR3 sequence is 15 residues long. Trimming took 3 bases from V and 5 from J, leaving 16 bases between them. In nominal health when sampled, donors likely had unrecorded immune exposures nonetheless. General study points: 87-base-pair reads could not separate some V segments, including TRBV6-2 and TRBV6-3. Later on, a genetic analysis was performed. It linked a missense variant in DCLRE1C with V- and J-gene trimming of TCR beta.

Primers for the PCR totalled 60 Vbeta and 13 Jbeta. Assay: immunoSEQ multiplex PCR; the TCRdb copy retains only in-frame clones and omits some. This sample has fewer than 130,000 clones, with around 86% found just once. The clonotype originates from a man aged 40-50 years in good health and CMV-seronegative. The chain joins TRBV27 to TRBJ2-5, with D perhaps TRBD2 (6 bases). The sample was PBMCs. This CDR3 is CASSFGAGRDETQYF. Here the CDR3 DNA reads TGTGCCAGCAGTTTCGGGGCGGGGCGGGACGAGACCCAGTACTTC.